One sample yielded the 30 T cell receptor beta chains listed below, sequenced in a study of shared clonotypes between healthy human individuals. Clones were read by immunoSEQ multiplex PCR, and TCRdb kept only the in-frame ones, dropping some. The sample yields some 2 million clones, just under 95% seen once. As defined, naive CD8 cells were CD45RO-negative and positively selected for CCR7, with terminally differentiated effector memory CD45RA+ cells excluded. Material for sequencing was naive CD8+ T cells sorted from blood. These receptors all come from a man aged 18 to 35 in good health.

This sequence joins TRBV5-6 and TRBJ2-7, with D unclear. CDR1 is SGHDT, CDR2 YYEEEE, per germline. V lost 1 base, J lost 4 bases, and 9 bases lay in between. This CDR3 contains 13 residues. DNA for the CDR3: TGTGCCAGCAGCTTGTCTGATCGTTACGAGCAGTACTTC. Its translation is CASSLSDRYEQYF.

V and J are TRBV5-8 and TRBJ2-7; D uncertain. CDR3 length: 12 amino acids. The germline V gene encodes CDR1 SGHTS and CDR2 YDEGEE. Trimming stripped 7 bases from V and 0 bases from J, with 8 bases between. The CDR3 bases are TGTGCCAGCGGCACATCCTCCTACGAGCAGTACTTC. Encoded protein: CASGTSSYEQYF.

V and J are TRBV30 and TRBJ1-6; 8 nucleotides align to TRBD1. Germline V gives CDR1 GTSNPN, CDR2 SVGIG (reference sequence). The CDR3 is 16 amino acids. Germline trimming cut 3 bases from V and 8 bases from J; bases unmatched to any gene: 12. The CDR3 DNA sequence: TGTGCCTGGAGCACACCTTGGACAGGGATGTATTCACCCCTCCACTTT. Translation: CAWSTPWTGMYSPLHF.

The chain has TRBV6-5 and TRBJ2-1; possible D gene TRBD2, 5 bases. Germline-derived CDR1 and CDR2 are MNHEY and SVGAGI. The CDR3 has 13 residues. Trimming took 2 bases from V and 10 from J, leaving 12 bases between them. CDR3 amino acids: CASSYTASSEQFF. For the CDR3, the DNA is TGTGCCAGCAGTTACACCGCTAGCTCCGAGCAGTTCTTC.

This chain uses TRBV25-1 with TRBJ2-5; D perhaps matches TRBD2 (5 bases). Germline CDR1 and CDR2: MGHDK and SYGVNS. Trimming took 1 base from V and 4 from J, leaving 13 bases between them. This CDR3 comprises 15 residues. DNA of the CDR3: TGTGCCAGCAGTGAATTTCGGGGTATGGGAGAGACCCAGTACTTC. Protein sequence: CASSEFRGMGETQYF.

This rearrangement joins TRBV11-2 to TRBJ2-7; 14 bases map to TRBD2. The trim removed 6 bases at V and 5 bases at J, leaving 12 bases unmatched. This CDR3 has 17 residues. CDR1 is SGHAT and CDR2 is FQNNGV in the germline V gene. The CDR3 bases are TGTGCCAGCAGGAATGGACTAGCGGGAGGTTGGGTCCACGAGCAGTACTTC. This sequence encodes CASRNGLAGGWVHEQYF.

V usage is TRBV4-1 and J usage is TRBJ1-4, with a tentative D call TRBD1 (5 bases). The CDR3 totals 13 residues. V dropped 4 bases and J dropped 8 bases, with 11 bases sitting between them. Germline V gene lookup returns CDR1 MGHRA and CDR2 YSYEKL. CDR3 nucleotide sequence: TGCGCCAGCAGCCCGGGGGAGCAAGAAAAACTGTTTTTT. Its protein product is CASSPGEQEKLFF.

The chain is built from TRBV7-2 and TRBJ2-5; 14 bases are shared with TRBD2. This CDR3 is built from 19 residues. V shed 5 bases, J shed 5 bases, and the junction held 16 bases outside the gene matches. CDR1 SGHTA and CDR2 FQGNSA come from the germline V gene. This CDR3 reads CASSTTESGLAGEGETQYF. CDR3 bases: TGTGCCAGCAGCACGACCGAATCGGGACTAGCGGGAGAGGGGGAGACCCAGTACTTC.

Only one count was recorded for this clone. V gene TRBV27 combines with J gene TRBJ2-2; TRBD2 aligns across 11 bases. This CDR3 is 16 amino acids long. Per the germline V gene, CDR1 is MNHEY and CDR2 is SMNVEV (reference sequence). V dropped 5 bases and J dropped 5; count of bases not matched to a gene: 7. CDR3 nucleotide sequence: TGTGCCAGCAGTATCATCCTAGCGGGGGGAACCGGGGAGCTGTTTTTT. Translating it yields CASSIILAGGTGELFF.

CDR3 region: CAWGNGDSPTGELFF. DNA of the CDR3: TGTGCCTGGGGAAACGGGGACAGCCCGACCGGGGAGCTGTTTTTT. The genes are TRBV30 and TRBJ2-2, with 7 bases that match TRBD1. The V and J ends lost 5 bases and 5 bases, in that order; junction bases with no gene match: 11. This CDR3 region has 15 residues. The V gene's germline CDR1 is GTSNPN and CDR2 SVGIG (reference sequence).

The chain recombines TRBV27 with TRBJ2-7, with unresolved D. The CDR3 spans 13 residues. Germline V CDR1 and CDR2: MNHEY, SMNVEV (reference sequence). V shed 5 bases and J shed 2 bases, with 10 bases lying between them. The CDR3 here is CASSIKPAYEQYF. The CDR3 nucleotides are TGTGCCAGCAGTATCAAACCCGCCTACGAGCAGTACTTC.

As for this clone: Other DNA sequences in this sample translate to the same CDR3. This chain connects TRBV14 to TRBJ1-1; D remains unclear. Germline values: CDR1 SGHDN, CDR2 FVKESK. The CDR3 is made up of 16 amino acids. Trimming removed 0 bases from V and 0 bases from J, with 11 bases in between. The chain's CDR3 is CASSQDLGQLNTEAFF. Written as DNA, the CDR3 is TGTGCCAGCAGCCAAGATCTCGGCCAGTTGAACACTGAAGCTTTCTTT.

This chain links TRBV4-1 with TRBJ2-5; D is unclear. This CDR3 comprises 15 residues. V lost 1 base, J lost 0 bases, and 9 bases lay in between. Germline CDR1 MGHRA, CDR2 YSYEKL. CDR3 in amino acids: CASSQVNSYQETQYF. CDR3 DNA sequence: TGCGCCAGCAGCCAAGTGAACAGCTACCAAGAGACCCAGTACTTC.

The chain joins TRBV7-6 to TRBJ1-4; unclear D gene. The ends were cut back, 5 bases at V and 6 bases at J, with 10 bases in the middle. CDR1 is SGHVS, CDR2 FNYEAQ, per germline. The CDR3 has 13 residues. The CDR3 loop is CASSPSGYEKLFF. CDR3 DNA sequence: TGTGCCAGCAGCCCCTCCGGATATGAAAAACTGTTTTTT.

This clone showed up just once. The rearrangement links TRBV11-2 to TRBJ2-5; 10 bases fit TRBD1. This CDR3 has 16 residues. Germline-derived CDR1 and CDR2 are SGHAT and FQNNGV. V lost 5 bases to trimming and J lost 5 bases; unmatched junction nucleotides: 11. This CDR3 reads CASSIPGTGVIETQYF. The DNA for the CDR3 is TGTGCCAGCAGCATCCCCGGGACAGGGGTGATCGAGACCCAGTACTTC.

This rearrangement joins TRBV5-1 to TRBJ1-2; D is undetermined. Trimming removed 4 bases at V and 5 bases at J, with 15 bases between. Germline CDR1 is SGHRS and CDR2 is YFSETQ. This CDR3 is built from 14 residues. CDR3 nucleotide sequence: TGCGCCAGCAGCCAAACGGGTGCCTCTTATGGCTACACCTTC. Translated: CASSQTGASYGYTF.

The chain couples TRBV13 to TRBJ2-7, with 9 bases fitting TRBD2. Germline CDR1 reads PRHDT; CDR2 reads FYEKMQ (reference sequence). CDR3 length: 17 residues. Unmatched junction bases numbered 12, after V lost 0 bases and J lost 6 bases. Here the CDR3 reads CASSLGYSGGPEGEQYF. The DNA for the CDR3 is TGTGCCAGCAGCTTAGGTTATAGCGGGGGCCCCGAGGGCGAGCAGTACTTC.

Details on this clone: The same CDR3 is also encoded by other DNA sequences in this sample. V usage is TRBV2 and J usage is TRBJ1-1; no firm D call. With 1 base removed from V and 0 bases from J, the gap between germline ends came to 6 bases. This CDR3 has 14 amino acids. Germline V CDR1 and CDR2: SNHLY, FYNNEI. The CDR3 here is CASSEGIMNTEAFF. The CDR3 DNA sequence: TGTGCCAGCAGTGAAGGAATAATGAACACTGAAGCTTTCTTT.

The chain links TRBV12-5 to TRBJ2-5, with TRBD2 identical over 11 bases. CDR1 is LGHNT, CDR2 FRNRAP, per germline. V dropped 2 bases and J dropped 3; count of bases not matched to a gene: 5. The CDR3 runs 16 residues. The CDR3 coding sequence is TGTGCTAGTGGTTTGAGAACGACTAGCGGGGAAGAGACCCAGTACTTC. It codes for CASGLRTTSGEETQYF.

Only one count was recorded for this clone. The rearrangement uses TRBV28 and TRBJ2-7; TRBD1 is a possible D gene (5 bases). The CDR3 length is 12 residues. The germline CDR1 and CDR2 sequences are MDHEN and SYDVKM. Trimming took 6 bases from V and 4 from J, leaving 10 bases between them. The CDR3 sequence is CASRDYRYEQYF. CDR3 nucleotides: TGTGCCAGCAGGGATTACAGGTACGAGCAGTACTTC. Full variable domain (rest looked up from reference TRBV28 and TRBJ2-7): DVKVTQSSRYLVKRTGEKVFLECVQDMDHENMFWYRQDPGLGLRLIYFSYDVKMKEKGDIPEGYSVSREKKERFSLILESASTNQTSMYLCASRDYRYEQYFGPGTRLTVT.

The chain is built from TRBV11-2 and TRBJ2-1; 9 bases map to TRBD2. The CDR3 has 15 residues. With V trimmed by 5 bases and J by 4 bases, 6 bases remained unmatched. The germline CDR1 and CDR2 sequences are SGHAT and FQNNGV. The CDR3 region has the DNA TGTGCCAGCAGCCGGCTAGCGGGGTTATACAATGAGCAGTTCTTC. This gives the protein CASSRLAGLYNEQFF.

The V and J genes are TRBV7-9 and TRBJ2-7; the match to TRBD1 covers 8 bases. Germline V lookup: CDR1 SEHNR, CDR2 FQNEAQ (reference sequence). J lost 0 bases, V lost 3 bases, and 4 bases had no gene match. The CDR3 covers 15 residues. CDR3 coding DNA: TGTGCCAGCAGCTTGTGGACAGGGAGCTCCTACGAGCAGTACTTC. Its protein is CASSLWTGSSYEQYF.

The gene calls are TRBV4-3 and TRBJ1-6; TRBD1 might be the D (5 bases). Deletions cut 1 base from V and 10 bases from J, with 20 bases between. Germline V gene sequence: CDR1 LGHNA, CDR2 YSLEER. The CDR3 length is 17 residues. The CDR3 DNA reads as TGCGCCAGCAGCCAAGTATACTTGGGGGGTATCGAGTCACCCCTCCACTTT. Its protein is CASSQVYLGGIESPLHF.

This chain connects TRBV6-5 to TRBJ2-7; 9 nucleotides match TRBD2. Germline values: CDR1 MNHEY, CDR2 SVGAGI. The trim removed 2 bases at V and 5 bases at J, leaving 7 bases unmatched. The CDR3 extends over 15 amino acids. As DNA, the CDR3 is TGTGCCAGCAGTTACGAGGCGGGAGGGCCCGACGAGCAGTACTTC. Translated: CASSYEAGGPDEQYF.

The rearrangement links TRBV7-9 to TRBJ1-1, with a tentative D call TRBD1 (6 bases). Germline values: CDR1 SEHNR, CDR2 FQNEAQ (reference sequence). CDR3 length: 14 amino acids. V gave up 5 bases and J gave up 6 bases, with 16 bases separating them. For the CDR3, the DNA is TGTGCCAGCAGCCGACCGGGGGGCTGGTCTGAAGCTTTCTTT. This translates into CASSRPGGWSEAFF.

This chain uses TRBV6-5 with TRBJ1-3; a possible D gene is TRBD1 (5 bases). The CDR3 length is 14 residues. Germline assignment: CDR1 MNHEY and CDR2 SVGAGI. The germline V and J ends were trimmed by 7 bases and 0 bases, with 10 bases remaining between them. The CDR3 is CASTPDNSGNTIYF. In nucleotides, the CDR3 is TGTGCCAGCACCCCGGACAACTCTGGAAACACCATATATTTT.

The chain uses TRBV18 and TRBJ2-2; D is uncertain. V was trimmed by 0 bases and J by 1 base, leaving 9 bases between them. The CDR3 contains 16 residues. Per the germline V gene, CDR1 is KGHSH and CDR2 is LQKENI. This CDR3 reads CASSPPTEVNTGELFF. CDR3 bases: TGTGCCAGCTCACCACCCACAGAAGTGAACACCGGGGAGCTGTTTTTT.

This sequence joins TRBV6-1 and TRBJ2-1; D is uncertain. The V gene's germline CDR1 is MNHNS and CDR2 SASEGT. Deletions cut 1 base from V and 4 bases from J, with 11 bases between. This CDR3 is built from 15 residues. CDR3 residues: CASSEEVPTYNEQFF. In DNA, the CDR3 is TGTGCCAGCAGTGAAGAGGTTCCCACTTACAATGAGCAGTTCTTC.

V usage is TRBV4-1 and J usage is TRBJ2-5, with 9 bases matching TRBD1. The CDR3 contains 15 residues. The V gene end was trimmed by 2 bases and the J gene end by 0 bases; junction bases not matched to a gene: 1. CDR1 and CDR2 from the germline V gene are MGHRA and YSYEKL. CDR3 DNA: TGCGCCAGCAGCCAAAGGGACAGGGACCAAGAGACCCAGTACTTC. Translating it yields CASSQRDRDQETQYF.

CDR3 loop: CASSLSPTGSTDTQYF. CDR3 coding DNA: TGTGCCAGCAGCTTATCGCCGACAGGGAGTACAGATACGCAGTATTTT. The chain combines TRBV7-9 with TRBJ2-3, with 7 bases that match TRBD1. Per germline, CDR1 SEHNR and CDR2 FQNEAQ (reference sequence). J lost 3 bases, V lost 2 bases, and 8 bases had no gene match. The CDR3 length is 16 residues.